One sample yielded the 30 T cell receptor beta chains listed below, sequenced in a study of blood T cell repertoires in COVID-19. Using immunoSEQ multiplex PCR, the repertoire was profiled, and TCRdb retains in-frame clones only, with some absent. The sample has 200,000 to 250,000 clones, about 90% seen once; the top ten hold about 0.8%. Sample: peripheral blood. These receptors were taken from a man aged 55 to 69 with COVID-19, enrolled during active disease.

The chain has TRBV27 and TRBJ2-7, with D possibly matching TRBD1 (6 bases). V lost 4 bases and J lost 7, with 14 bases in between. The germline V gene encodes CDR1 MNHEY and CDR2 SMNVEV (reference sequence). The CDR3 contains 13 residues. Here the CDR3 DNA reads TGTGCCAGCAGTTCTCGACAGGTCTGGGAGCAGTACTTC. Translated, it gives CASSSRQVWEQYF.

The gene calls are TRBV7-3 and TRBJ2-3; TRBD2 matches 9 bases. The CDR3 is made up of 17 amino acids. Germline CDR1 and CDR2: SGHTA and FQGTGA. J lost 4 bases, V lost 5 bases, and 13 bases had no gene match. CDR3 sequence: CASSPTGGGGASDTQYF. The CDR3 nucleotides are TGTGCCAGCAGCCCCACCGGGGGCGGGGGGGCCTCAGATACGCAGTATTTT.

The chain links TRBV20-1 to TRBJ2-1, with 10 bases fitting TRBD1. This CDR3 is 17 amino acids long. Trimming cost V 3 bases and J 7 bases; bases outside gene matches: 15. From germline, CDR1 is DFQATT and CDR2 SNEGSKA (reference sequence). CDR3 bases: TGCAGTGCTAGTTCCGGGGCGGGACAGGGGAGGTGGAATGAGCAGTTCTTC. Translating it yields CSASSGAGQGRWNEQFF.

This chain links TRBV30 with TRBJ1-6, with TRBD1 matching over 7 bases. Trimming removed 2 bases from V and 0 bases from J; junction bases left unmatched: 10. CDR3 length: 18 residues. The V gene's germline CDR1 is GTSNPN and CDR2 SVGIG (reference sequence). Here the CDR3 DNA reads TGTGCCTGGAGTAAACCGGGACAGATGAGCTCCTATAATTCACCCCTCCACTTT. Translating gives CAWSKPGQMSSYNSPLHF.

J is TRBJ1-1 and V is TRBV5-1; TRBD1 matches at 7 bases. The CDR3 spans 16 residues. Trimming at V came to 0 bases and at J to 2 bases, leaving 7 bases not matched to a gene. The V gene's germline CDR1 is SGHRS and CDR2 YFSETQ. The CDR3 nucleotides read TGCGCCAGCAGCTTGGTCGGGGGACAGAGCAACACTGAAGCTTTCTTT. Its translation: CASSLVGGQSNTEAFF.

The gene calls are TRBV3-1 (or the pseudogene TRBV3-2) and TRBJ1-2; 7 nucleotides line up with TRBD1. Trimming cost V 3 bases and J 8 bases; bases outside gene matches: 6. CDR3 size: 13 residues. The germline gives CDR1 LGHDT, CDR2 YNNKEL (reference sequence). The CDR3: CASSQRGQEGYTF. CDR3 sequence (DNA): TGTGCCAGCAGCCAGAGGGGGCAGGAGGGCTACACCTTC.

The V and J genes are TRBV7-5 and TRBJ2-1; the listed D gene, TRBD1, was not tested against the DNA. TRBV7-5 is flagged as a pseudogene. The CDR3 consists of 14 residues. This CDR3 reads CARSLQGPRDEQFF. CDR3 bases: TGTGCCAGAAGCTTACAGGGGCCTCGGGATGAGCAGTTCTTC.

This chain joins TRBV6-5 and TRBJ2-4, with 7 bases identical to TRBD2. The CDR3 sequence is 14 residues long. Trimming removed 6 bases from V and 7 bases from J; junction bases left unmatched: 9. Germline values: CDR1 MNHEY, CDR2 SVGAGI. As DNA, the CDR3 is TGTGCCAGCAGGCTGGGGGGGTCGGGGAACATTCAGTACTTC. Its translation is CASRLGGSGNIQYF.

This chain joins TRBV27 and TRBJ2-1, with D maybe TRBD2 (5 bases). CDR1 MNHEY and CDR2 SMNVEV come from the germline V gene (reference sequence). Deletions cut 5 bases from V and 2 bases from J, with 13 bases between. The CDR3 length is 15 residues. CDR3 residues: CASSGSSAAYNEQFF. In DNA form, the CDR3 reads TGTGCCAGCAGTGGAAGTAGCGCGGCCTACAATGAGCAGTTCTTC.

This clone occurred a few times. The gene calls are TRBV11-2 and TRBJ1-1, with D perhaps matching TRBD1 (5 bases). The germline gives CDR1 SGHAT, CDR2 FQNNGV. Deletions cut 5 bases from V and 1 base from J, with 11 bases between. CDR3 size: 14 residues. CDR3 residues: CASSLGAGNTEAFF. The CDR3 nucleotides are TGTGCCAGCAGCCTAGGGGCAGGGAACACTGAAGCTTTCTTT.

V is TRBV6-5 and J is TRBJ1-1; no reliable D call. Germline CDR1 MNHEY, CDR2 SVGAGI. The CDR3 length is 14 residues. Trimming removed 0 bases at V and 8 bases at J, with 13 bases between. CDR3: CASSYSSGVLEAFF. The CDR3 bases are TGTGCCAGCAGTTACTCGAGCGGGGTATTGGAAGCTTTCTTT.

The chain is built from TRBV6-5 and TRBJ2-7; 10 positions agree with TRBD1. CDR1 and CDR2 from the germline V gene are MNHEY and SVGAGI. V shed 7 bases, J shed 5 bases, and the junction held 8 bases outside the gene matches. The CDR3 contains 14 residues. The CDR3 nucleotides read TGTGCCAGCACCCAGGACAGGGGGGGTGACGAGCAGTACTTC. It yields the protein CASTQDRGGDEQYF.

This clone came up once. This chain links TRBV6-6 with TRBJ1-5; possible D gene TRBD1, 6 bases. The V and J ends lost 8 bases and 6 bases respectively, with 11 bases between them. CDR1 and CDR2 from the germline V gene are MNHNY and SVGAGI (reference sequence). The CDR3 covers 12 residues. The CDR3 here is CASGGGSQPQHF. The CDR3 coding sequence is TGTGCCAGCGGGGGCGGGAGTCAGCCCCAGCATTTT.

CDR3 amino acids: CASSPPGSLIKLFF. The CDR3 nucleotides are TGTGCCAGTAGTCCACCGGGATCACTCATAAAACTGTTTTTT. The chain uses TRBV19 and TRBJ1-4; the D is unclear. The V and J ends lost 5 bases and 10 bases respectively, with 17 bases between them. CDR1 LNHDA and CDR2 SQIVND come from the germline V gene (reference sequence). The CDR3 extends over 14 amino acids.

The chain couples TRBV18 to TRBJ2-1, with 8 bases matching TRBD2. The germline CDR1 and CDR2 sequences are KGHSH and LQKENI. Germline trimming cut 0 bases from V and 6 bases from J; bases unmatched to any gene: 10. The CDR3 length is 17 residues. The CDR3 sequence: CASSPPVGGGSGNEQFF. CDR3 nucleotides: TGTGCCAGCTCACCACCGGTTGGCGGGGGGTCTGGCAATGAGCAGTTCTTC.

V usage is TRBV18 and J usage is TRBJ2-1, with 15 bases aligning to TRBD2. The J segment lost 5 bases and the V segment lost 3 bases, leaving 8 bases of the junction unmatched. From germline, CDR1 is KGHSH and CDR2 LQKENI. This CDR3 has 18 residues. The CDR3 nucleotides are TGTGCCAGCTCACCTCTGGGGACTAGCGGGAGGACGAACAATGAGCAGTTCTTC. It translates to CASSPLGTSGRTNNEQFF.

V gene TRBV5-4 combines with J gene TRBJ2-2; 7 bases align to TRBD1. The CDR3 extends over 16 amino acids. In germline, CDR1 is SGHNT, CDR2 YYREEE (reference sequence). V trimming: 1 base; J trimming: 3 bases; junction bases outside the gene matches: 6. The CDR3 sequence is CASSLLGGRDTGELFF. CDR3 DNA sequence: TGTGCCAGCAGCTTGTTAGGGGGCAGGGACACCGGGGAGCTGTTTTTT.

This chain uses TRBV29-1 with TRBJ2-1; 9 nucleotides agree with TRBD1. With V trimmed by 3 bases and J by 6 bases, 6 bases remained unmatched. CDR1 is SQVTM and CDR2 is ANQGSEA in the germline V gene. CDR3 length equals 14 residues. In DNA, the CDR3 is TGCAGCGTTGAGGCGGGACAGGGTCGCAATGAGCAGTTCTTC. It is translated as CSVEAGQGRNEQFF.

This clone was recorded only once. The J gene is TRBJ1-1, the V gene TRBV7-9, with D unclear. Germline CDR1 and CDR2: SEHNR and FQNEAQ (reference sequence). V shed 4 bases and J shed 0 bases, with 9 bases lying between them. This CDR3 spans 14 amino acids. The CDR3 coding sequence is TGTGCCAGCAGCTCCCCCGGTATGAACACTGAAGCTTTCTTT. Its protein is CASSSPGMNTEAFF.

V gene TRBV24-1 combines with J gene TRBJ2-1; 11 bases agree with TRBD2. With V trimmed by 6 bases and J by 3 bases, 9 bases remained unmatched. CDR1 KGHDR and CDR2 SFDVKD come from the germline V gene. CDR3 length equals 17 residues. The CDR3 DNA sequence: TGTGCCACCAGTTACTCCTCGGGACTAGCGGTCTACAATGAGCAGTTCTTC. This encodes CATSYSSGLAVYNEQFF.

The chain joins TRBV19 to TRBJ2-3; the match to TRBD1 covers 9 bases. CDR3 size: 17 residues. V was clipped by 8 bases and J by 0 bases; unmatched bases: 12. Per the germline V gene, CDR1 is LNHDA and CDR2 is SQIVND (reference sequence). This chain's CDR3 is CASGRDREVYSTDTQYF. The CDR3 coding sequence is TGTGCCAGTGGGAGGGACAGGGAGGTGTATAGCACAGATACGCAGTATTTT.

The chain is built from TRBV7-3 and TRBJ2-6; 7 bases match TRBD1. Germline V gene data show CDR1 as SGHTA and CDR2 as FQGTGA. The CDR3 loop spans 19 amino acids. V was pared by 5 bases and J by 0 bases, with 13 bases of the junction left unmatched. As DNA, the CDR3 is TGTGCCAGCAGCCCCGTTAGGAGACAGGGTAGCTCTGGGGCCAACGTCCTGACTTTC. Its translation is CASSPVRRQGSSGANVLTF. Filled out from reference TRBV7-3 and TRBJ2-6, the complete variable domain reads GAGVSQTPSNKVTEKGKYVELRCDPISGHTALYWYRQSLGQGPEFLIYFQGTGAADDSGLPNDRFFAVRPEGSVSTLKIQRTERGDSAVYLCASSPVRRQGSSGANVLTFGAGSRLTVL.

CDR3 DNA sequence: TGCGCCAGCAGTGAGTCGACGGGAGGGAGAGCTTTCTTT. As protein: CASSESTGGRAFF. This chain uses TRBV10-2 with TRBJ1-1; D is unresolved. V lost 0 bases and J 10 bases, leaving 12 bases between the germline ends. Germline V lookup: CDR1 WSHSY, CDR2 SAAADI. The CDR3 is 13 residues long.

This clone occurred once. This chain links TRBV7-6 with TRBJ1-6; 7 bases align to TRBD1. J gave up 6 bases and V 5 bases, and 7 bases lay outside the gene matches. This CDR3 spans 15 amino acids. Germline-derived CDR1 and CDR2 are SGHVS and FNYEAQ. The chain's CDR3 is CASSPGTVINSPLHF. DNA of the CDR3: TGTGCCAGCAGCCCGGGGACAGTAATTAATTCACCCCTCCACTTT.

A single count supports this clone. This rearrangement joins TRBV29-1 to TRBJ1-1; TRBD1 matches 9 bases. Germline lookup yields CDR1 SQVTM and CDR2 ANQGSEA. This CDR3 has 13 amino acids. CDR3 nucleotides: TGCAGTGAAACAGGGGGCCTTAGGACTGAAGCTTTCTTT. Amino acids: CSETGGLRTEAFF.

This rearrangement joins TRBV16 to TRBJ2-1; 7 nucleotides agree with TRBD2. The CDR3 contains 14 residues. Looked up from germline, CDR1 is KGHSY and CDR2 is FQNENV. With 4 bases clipped from V and 7 bases from J, the junction kept 7 bases outside the gene matches. CDR3 region: CASSRGGGMNEQFF. In DNA, the CDR3 is TGTGCCAGCAGCCGTGGGGGGGGGATGAATGAGCAGTTCTTC.

The V gene is TRBV16, the J gene TRBJ1-5; TRBD1 aligns across 9 bases. Trimming at V came to 0 bases and at J to 6 bases, leaving 3 bases not matched to a gene. CDR3 length: 15 residues. The germline CDR1 and CDR2 sequences are KGHSY and FQNENV. Written as DNA, the CDR3 is TGTGCCAGCAGCCAATCGGGACAGGGACTTCAGCCCCAGCATTTT. Translating gives CASSQSGQGLQPQHF.

The V and J genes are TRBV28 and TRBJ1-2; TRBD1 is a possible D gene (6 bases). CDR3 size: 13 residues. With 5 bases removed from V and 7 bases from J, the gap between germline ends came to 14 bases. CDR1 is MDHEN and CDR2 is SYDVKM in the germline V gene. CDR3 sequence: CASSTPDSFGYTF. CDR3 in DNA: TGTGCCAGCAGTACACCGGACAGCTTTGGCTACACCTTC.

This clone was seen only once. The gene calls are TRBV4-1 and TRBJ1-5; D is ambiguous. This CDR3 contains 14 residues. Germline-derived CDR1 and CDR2 are MGHRA and YSYEKL. The V end lost 0 bases, the J end lost 6 bases, and 9 bases lay between the germline ends. CDR3 loop: CASSQDQASQPQHF. As DNA, the CDR3 is TGCGCCAGCAGCCAAGACCAGGCTTCTCAGCCCCAGCATTTT.

CDR3 loop: CASRPRVGNTEAFF. CDR3 nucleotide sequence: TGTGCCAGTAGACCCAGGGTAGGGAACACTGAAGCTTTCTTT. The V call is TRBV19, the J call TRBJ1-1; D is possibly TRBD1 (5 bases). Germline loops: CDR1 LNHDA, CDR2 SQIVND (reference sequence). Trimming removed 6 bases from V and 1 base from J, with 12 bases in between. The CDR3 covers 14 residues. The full variable domain, in which reference TRBV19 and TRBJ1-1 provide the parts outside the CDR3, is DGGITQSPKYLFRKEGQNVTLSCEQNLNHDAMYWYRQDPGQGLRLIYYSQIVNDFQKGDIAEGYSVSREKKESFPLTVTSAQKNPTAFYLCASRPRVGNTEAFFGQGTRLTVV.